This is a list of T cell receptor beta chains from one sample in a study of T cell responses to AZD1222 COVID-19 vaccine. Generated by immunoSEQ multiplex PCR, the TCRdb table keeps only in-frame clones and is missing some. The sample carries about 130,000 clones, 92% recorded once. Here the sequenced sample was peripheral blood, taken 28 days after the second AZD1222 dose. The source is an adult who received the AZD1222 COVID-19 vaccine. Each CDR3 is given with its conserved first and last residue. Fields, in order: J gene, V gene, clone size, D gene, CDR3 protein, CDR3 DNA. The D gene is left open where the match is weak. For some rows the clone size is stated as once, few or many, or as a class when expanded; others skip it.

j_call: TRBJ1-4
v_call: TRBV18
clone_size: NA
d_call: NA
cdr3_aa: CASSPPGTLGEKLFF
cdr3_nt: TGTGCCAGCTCACCACCAGGGACCCTAGGGGAAAAACTGTTTTTT

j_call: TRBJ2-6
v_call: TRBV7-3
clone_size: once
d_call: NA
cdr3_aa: CASSLNSGANVLTF
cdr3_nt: TGTGCCAGCAGCTTAAATTCAGGGGCCAACGTCCTGACTTTC

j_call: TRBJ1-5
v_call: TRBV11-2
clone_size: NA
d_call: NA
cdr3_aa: CASSITGGDNQPQHF
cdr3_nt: TGTGCCAGCAGCATTACTGGGGGAGACAATCAGCCCCAGCATTTT

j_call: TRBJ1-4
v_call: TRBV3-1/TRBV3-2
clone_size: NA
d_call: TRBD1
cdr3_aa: CASSQGQGNEKLFF
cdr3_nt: TGTGCCAGCAGCCAAGGACAGGGTAATGAAAAACTGTTTTTT

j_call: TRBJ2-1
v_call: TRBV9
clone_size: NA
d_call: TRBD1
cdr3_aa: CASSPHGQGPVIFEQFF
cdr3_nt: TGTGCCAGCAGCCCCCATGGACAGGGGCCCGTCATATTTGAGCAGTTCTTC

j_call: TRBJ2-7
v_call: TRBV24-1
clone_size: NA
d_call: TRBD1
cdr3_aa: CATSDPLRQGKQYF
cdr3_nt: TGTGCCACCAGTGACCCCCTTCGACAGGGCAAGCAGTACTTC

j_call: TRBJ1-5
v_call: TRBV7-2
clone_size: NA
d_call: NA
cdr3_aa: CASSPQGDQPQHF
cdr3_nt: TGTGCCAGCAGCCCCCAAGGGGATCAGCCCCAGCATTTT

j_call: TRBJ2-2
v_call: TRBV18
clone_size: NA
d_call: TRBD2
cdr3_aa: CASSPQLAGGLTGELFF
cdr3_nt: TGTGCCAGCTCACCACAACTAGCGGGGGGACTCACCGGGGAGCTGTTTTTT

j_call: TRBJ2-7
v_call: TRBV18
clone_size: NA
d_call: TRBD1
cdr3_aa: CASSPGDRGWEQYF
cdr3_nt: TGTGCCAGCTCACCGGGGGACAGGGGGTGGGAGCAGTACTTC

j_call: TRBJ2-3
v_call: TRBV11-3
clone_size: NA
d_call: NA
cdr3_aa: CASSQGAGSGTDTQYF
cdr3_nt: TGTGCCAGCAGCCAAGGGGCGGGTTCGGGCACAGATACGCAGTATTTT

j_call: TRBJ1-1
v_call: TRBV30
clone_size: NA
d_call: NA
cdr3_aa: CAWTVGWSSVAFF
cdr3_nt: TGTGCCTGGACCGTCGGATGGAGCTCGGTAGCTTTCTTT

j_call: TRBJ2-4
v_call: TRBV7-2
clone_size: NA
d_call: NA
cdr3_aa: CASSSPGNIQYF
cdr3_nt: TGTGCCAGCAGCTCCCCCGGAAACATTCAGTACTTC

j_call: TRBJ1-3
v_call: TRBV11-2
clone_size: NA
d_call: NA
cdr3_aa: CASSPAGTFSGNTIYF
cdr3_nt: TGTGCCAGCAGCCCCGCCGGGACATTCTCTGGAAACACCATATATTTT

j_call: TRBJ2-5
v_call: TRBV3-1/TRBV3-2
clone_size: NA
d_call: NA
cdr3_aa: CASSQAWRLETQYF
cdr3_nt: TGTGCCAGCAGCCAAGCATGGCGCCTAGAGACCCAGTACTTC

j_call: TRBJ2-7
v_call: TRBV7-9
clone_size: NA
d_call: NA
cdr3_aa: CASSSSGAPYEQYF
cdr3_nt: TGTGCCAGCAGCTCCTCCGGGGCCCCTTACGAGCAGTACTTC